A selection of T cell receptor beta chains follows, all from one sample in a study of blood T cells in healthy people across ages. TCRdb reanalysed the 5' RACE reads using MiXCR and keeps one entry per CDR3 protein. The sample includes 1.5 million or so distinct CDR3 sequences, roughly 43% of them seen just once. Sequences were obtained from blood. The receptor set was obtained from a woman in her late teens or twenties in good health. CDR3s include the opening cysteine and the closing phenylalanine or tryptophan. Each record gives: CDR3 length, J gene, D gene, clone size, V gene, CDR3 DNA, CDR3 protein. A D gene is named only where the DNA matches it firmly. A row's size may be missing; if present it is once, few, many or a size class.

14	TRBJ1-2	NA	NA	TRBV5-4	TGTGCCAGCAGCTTTGAGTTGTTAGACTATGGCTACACCTTC	CASSFELLDYGYTF
15	TRBJ2-1	TRBD2	few	TRBV7-2	TGTGCCAGCAGCCAAAGACTAGCGGGAAGGAATGAGCAGTTCTTC	CASSQRLAGRNEQFF
17	TRBJ1-6	NA	NA	TRBV3-1	TGTGCCAGCAGCCAAGATCGGACTGAACTCTATAATTCACCCCTCCACTTT	CASSQDRTELYNSPLHF
14	TRBJ1-2	TRBD1	NA	TRBV20-1	TGCAGTGCTACTAATAGGGAGGGGGCGCGTGGCTACACCTTC	CSATNREGARGYTF
16	TRBJ2-1	TRBD1	NA	TRBV12-3/TRBV12-4	TGTGCCAGCAGTTCCTTGGGACAGGGGGCGAGGAATGAGCAGTTCTTC	CASSSLGQGARNEQFF
16	TRBJ2-3	TRBD2	NA	TRBV5-1	TGCGCCAGCAGTGAAGGGACTAGCGGGAGCACAGATACGCAGTATTTT	CASSEGTSGSTDTQYF
15	TRBJ2-2	NA	few	TRBV27	TGTGCCAGCAGTACCTCAGGGGCGCGAACCGGGGAGCTGTTTTTT	CASSTSGARTGELFF
13	TRBJ2-3	NA	medium-sized	TRBV20-1	TGCAGTGCCTCGGGACCACCTACAGATACGCAGTATTTT	CSASGPPTDTQYF
15	TRBJ2-5	NA	NA	TRBV14	TGTGCCAGCAGCGGGGATTTAGGAACCTGGGAGACCCAGTACTTC	CASSGDLGTWETQYF
15	TRBJ1-6	NA	NA	TRBV4-3	TGCGCCAGCAGCCAAGTTTTTCGGGGAGATTCACCCCTCCACTTT	CASSQVFRGDSPLHF
13	TRBJ2-5	NA	few	TRBV7-9	TGTGCCAGCAGATTAGCGGTTCAAGAGACCCAGTACTTC	CASRLAVQETQYF
11	TRBJ2-7	NA	once	TRBV20-1	TGCAGTGCTATCAACGCCTACGAGCAGTACTTC	CSAINAYEQYF
15	TRBJ1-2	NA	few	TRBV4-3	TGCGCCAGCAGCCAATCTCTTGCGCTTAACTATGGCTACACCTTC	CASSQSLALNYGYTF
14	TRBJ2-5	NA	NA	TRBV20-1	TGCAGTGCTAGGGACTCAAGCACCTACAATGAGCAGTACTTC	CSARDSSTYNEQYF
13	TRBJ1-2	TRBD1	many	TRBV6-5	TGTGCCAGCCTGGACAGGGGGAACTATGGCTACACCTTC	CASLDRGNYGYTF
14	TRBJ2-5	NA	few	TRBV9	TGTGCCAGCAGCGCGCGGGTGTACCAAGAGACCCAGTACTTC	CASSARVYQETQYF
13	TRBJ2-7	NA	many	TRBV6-5	TGTGCCAGCAGTCCCGGACTTTTCTACGAGCAGTACTTC	CASSPGLFYEQYF
18	TRBJ2-5	TRBD2	NA	TRBV5-1	TGCGCCAGCAGCAAAGGGACTAGCGGGGGACCGTCCCAAGAGACCCAGTACTTC	CASSKGTSGGPSQETQYF
17	TRBJ2-3	NA	NA	TRBV20-1	TGCAGTGCTGGGGACTCGAGCGTTACCCTTAGCACAGATACGCAGTATTTT	CSAGDSSVTLSTDTQYF
18	TRBJ2-3	TRBD2	NA	TRBV7-8	TGTGCCAGCAGCTTACGACTAGCGGGAGTTGGGGGTGCAGATACGCAGTATTTT	CASSLRLAGVGGADTQYF
17	TRBJ1-6	NA	NA	TRBV18	TGTGCCAGCTCACCACCGGGTATGGCCTCCTATAATTCACCCCTCCACTTT	CASSPPGMASYNSPLHF
16	TRBJ2-1	TRBD1	NA	TRBV6-2/TRBV6-3	TGTGCCAGCAGTTACTCGATAGTTACAGGGGTGAATGAGCAGTTCTTC	CASSYSIVTGVNEQFF
14	TRBJ2-1	NA	NA	TRBV12-3/TRBV12-4	TGTGCCAGCAGTTATACCGGGACAAACGATGAGCAGTTCTTC	CASSYTGTNDEQFF
12	TRBJ2-3	TRBD2	many	TRBV29-1	TGCAGTGCGGGACTAGCATCGGATACGCAGTATTTT	CSAGLASDTQYF